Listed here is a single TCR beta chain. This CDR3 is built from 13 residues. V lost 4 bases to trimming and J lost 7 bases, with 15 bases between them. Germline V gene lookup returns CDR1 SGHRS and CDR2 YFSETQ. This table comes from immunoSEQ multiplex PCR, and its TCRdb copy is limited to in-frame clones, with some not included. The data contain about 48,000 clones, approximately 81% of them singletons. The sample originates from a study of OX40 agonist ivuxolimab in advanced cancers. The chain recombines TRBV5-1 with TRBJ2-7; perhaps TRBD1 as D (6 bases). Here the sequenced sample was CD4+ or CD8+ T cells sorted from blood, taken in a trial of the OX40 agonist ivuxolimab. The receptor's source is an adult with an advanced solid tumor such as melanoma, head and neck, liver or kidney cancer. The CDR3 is CASSTGHSAEQYF. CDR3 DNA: TGCGCCAGCAGCACGGGACACTCGGCGGAGCAGTACTTC.